These T cell receptor beta chains were read from a single sample in a study of a mutant IDH1 vaccine in newly diagnosed glioma. The antigens for these receptors are not known. Measured with immunoSEQ multiplex PCR; TCRdb has only the in-frame clones, and not every one. The sample consists of about 58,000 clones, roughly 80% of them appearing once. Sequences were derived from PBMCs, sampled from a glioma patient whose treatment included an IDH1 peptide vaccine. The source is a woman aged 50 to 60 with glioma. Both conserved end residues are part of each CDR3. A D gene is named only where the DNA matches it firmly. Some rows mark clone size as missing; the rest say once, few, many or name a class of expanded clone.

v_gene	abundance	j_gene	len	d_gene	CDR3aa	CDR3nt
TRBV19	.	TRBJ2-5	15	TRBD1	CASSMRQGAQETQYF	TGTGCCAGTAGTATGAGGCAGGGGGCCCAAGAGACCCAGTACTTC
TRBV15	.	TRBJ1-6	16	.	CATRGGLTSYNSPLHF	TGTGCCACCCGAGGGGGTCTAACCTCCTATAATTCACCCCTCCACTTT
TRBV9	few	TRBJ2-2	14	TRBD1	CASSPLTGSGELFF	TGTGCCAGCAGTCCTTTGACAGGGTCCGGGGAGCTGTTTTTT
TRBV5-1	.	TRBJ2-2	16	.	CASSSPSGGPTGELFF	TGCGCCAGCAGCTCTCCTTCGGGGGGCCCCACCGGGGAGCTGTTTTTT
TRBV6-5	.	TRBJ1-1	11	.	CASSHGTEAFF	TGTGCCAGCAGCCACGGGACTGAAGCTTTCTTT
TRBV9	.	TRBJ2-1	15	.	CASSVGDSSYNEQFF	TGTGCCAGCAGCGTAGGAGATAGCTCCTACAATGAGCAGTTCTTC
TRBV5-4	.	TRBJ1-3	16	.	CASSFRPSISGNTIYF	TGTGCCAGCAGCTTCCGTCCTTCCATCTCTGGAAACACCATATATTTT
TRBV9	.	TRBJ2-3	17	TRBD1	CASSALEGGYRTDTQYF	TGTGCCAGCAGCGCCTTGGAAGGGGGCTACCGCACAGATACGCAGTATTTT
TRBV30	.	TRBJ1-2	13	TRBD1	CAWTLTGIGGYTF	TGTGCCTGGACTCTGACAGGGATTGGGGGCTACACCTTC
TRBV23-1	once	TRBJ2-5	16	TRBD2	CASSHPLAGAQETQYF	TGCGCCAGCAGTCATCCTCTAGCGGGGGCCCAAGAGACCCAGTACTTC
TRBV30	.	TRBJ1-3	15	TRBD1	CAWSFGTVAGNTIYF	TGTGCCTGGAGTTTTGGGACAGTGGCTGGAAACACCATATATTTT
TRBV9	.	TRBJ1-2	14	TRBD1	CASTRDRPNYGYTF	TGTGCCTCGACCCGGGACAGACCTAACTATGGCTACACCTTC
TRBV7-2	.	TRBJ2-4	15	.	CASSLNPIRRNIQYF	TGTGCCAGCAGCTTAAACCCCATACGGAGAAACATTCAGTACTTC
TRBV28	.	TRBJ1-5	15	TRBD1	CASRLLGTGLQPQHF	TGTGCCAGCAGACTCTTGGGGACAGGGCTCCAGCCCCAGCATTTT
TRBV6-1	.	TRBJ2-3	15	.	CASTHSPTGTDTQYF	TGTGCCAGCACCCACAGCCCTACGGGCACAGATACGCAGTATTTT
TRBV6-6	once	TRBJ2-7	15	.	CASSYGSASGGEQYF	TGTGCCAGCAGTTATGGGTCAGCTTCAGGCGGCGAGCAGTACTTC
TRBV5-4	.	TRBJ1-6	17	TRBD1	CASSSGQAGDYNSPLHF	TGTGCCAGCAGCTCCGGACAGGCCGGGGATTATAATTCACCCCTCCACTTT
TRBV7-9	.	TRBJ2-2	14	.	CASSLSGVTGELFF	TGTGCCAGCAGCTTATCAGGGGTGACCGGGGAGCTGTTTTTT
TRBV5-1	.	TRBJ2-7	14	.	CASSADSFSYEQYF	TGCGCCAGCAGCGCTGACAGCTTCTCCTACGAGCAGTACTTC
TRBV29-1	.	TRBJ1-2	15	TRBD1	CSVEEAGGPGYGYTF	TGCAGCGTTGAAGAGGCAGGGGGCCCGGGCTATGGCTACACCTTC
TRBV9	few	TRBJ1-1	13	.	CASSATTGLTAFF	TGTGCCAGCAGCGCCACGACAGGCCTTACAGCTTTCTTT
TRBV5-1	.	TRBJ1-2	14	TRBD1	CASTLGGGAGGYTF	TGCGCCAGCACCTTGGGAGGGGGCGCTGGGGGCTACACCTTC
TRBV27	once	TRBJ2-1	15	.	CASSAYPNEHNEQFF	TGTGCCAGCAGTGCTTACCCAAATGAACACAATGAGCAGTTCTTC
TRBV12-5	.	TRBJ1-5	14	.	CASGLHNSNQPQHF	TGTGCTAGTGGTTTGCACAATAGCAATCAGCCCCAGCATTTT
TRBV19	few	TRBJ2-2	15	.	CASSIHGEVVGELFF	TGTGCCAGTAGTATCCACGGTGAGGTAGTCGGGGAGCTGTTTTTT
TRBV6-6	.	TRBJ1-2	14	TRBD1	CASSRDRANYGYTF	TGTGCCAGCAGTCGGGACAGAGCTAACTATGGCTACACCTTC
TRBV14	.	TRBJ1-6	15	.	CASSQSPYYNSPLHF	TGTGCCAGCAGCCAGAGCCCGTACTATAATTCACCCCTCCACTTT
TRBV10-2	.	TRBJ1-2	11	.	CASSVGAGYTF	TGCGCCAGCAGTGTTGGGGCTGGCTACACCTTC
TRBV18	.	TRBJ1-1	17	.	CASSPKQGGVLDTEAFF	TGTGCCAGCTCACCAAAACAGGGCGGTGTTTTAGACACTGAAGCTTTCTTT
TRBV5-1	once	TRBJ2-7	14	.	CASSPSGMEDEQYF	TGCGCCAGCAGCCCCTCCGGGATGGAGGACGAGCAGTACTTC
TRBV7-2	.	TRBJ2-5	17	TRBD1	CASSLGTGGFFTETQYF	TGTGCCAGCAGCTTAGGGACAGGTGGTTTTTTCACCGAGACCCAGTACTTC
TRBV5-1	.	TRBJ2-7	14	TRBD1	CASSLQGAPYEQYF	TGCGCCAGCAGCTTACAGGGGGCTCCCTACGAGCAGTACTTC
TRBV28	.	TRBJ1-5	17	.	CASSLGARAGINQPQHF	TGTGCCAGCAGTTTAGGTGCACGGGCAGGGATCAATCAGCCCCAGCATTTT
TRBV6-5	.	TRBJ2-3	13	TRBD1	CASRRQGTDTQYF	TGTGCCAGCAGAAGACAGGGGACAGATACGCAGTATTTT
TRBV5-1	.	TRBJ1-1	13	.	CASSSGSNTEAFF	TGCGCCAGCAGCTCTGGATCGAACACTGAAGCTTTCTTT
TRBV2	.	TRBJ1-1	16	TRBD1	CASRQGARGMNTEAFF	TGTGCCAGCAGACAGGGGGCGCGAGGGATGAACACTGAAGCTTTCTTT
TRBV5-1	.	TRBJ2-7	14	.	CASSPRAPLGEQYF	TGCGCCAGCAGCCCCAGGGCCCCCCTTGGCGAGCAGTACTTC
TRBV19	.	TRBJ1-5	15	.	CASSRTRDSNQPQHF	TGTGCCAGTAGTCGGACACGAGATAGCAATCAGCCCCAGCATTTT
TRBV18	once	TRBJ2-3	14	.	CASSPPEHRDTQYF	TGTGCCAGCTCACCACCGGAGCACCGAGATACGCAGTATTTT
TRBV5-1	once	TRBJ2-3	17	TRBD2	CASSLSGGFLGTDTQYF	TGCGCCAGCAGCCTTAGCGGGGGGTTCCTCGGCACAGATACGCAGTATTTT
TRBV29-1	.	TRBJ1-2	12	.	CSVEGRVEGYTF	TGCAGCGTTGAAGGCAGGGTAGAGGGCTACACCTTC
TRBV20-1	.	TRBJ1-1	11	.	CSALPMGGAFF	TGCAGTGCTCTCCCGATGGGGGGAGCTTTCTTT
TRBV7-2	.	TRBJ2-7	14	.	CASSPRGSAHEQYF	TGTGCCAGCAGCCCCAGGGGCAGCGCCCACGAGCAGTACTTC
TRBV5-1	.	TRBJ1-5	15	.	CASSPGQGIVQPQHF	TGCGCCAGCAGCCCCGGGCAGGGGATAGTTCAGCCCCAGCATTTT
TRBV14	.	TRBJ2-7	13	.	CASSQDLGYEQYF	TGTGCCAGCAGCCAAGATTTGGGCTACGAGCAGTACTTC
TRBV6-4	.	TRBJ1-1	12	.	CASSPVHTEAFF	TGTGCCAGCAGTCCCGTTCACACTGAAGCTTTCTTT
TRBV4-1	.	TRBJ2-7	15	TRBD2	CASSQGTSGGNEQYF	TGCGCCAGCAGCCAAGGGACTAGCGGGGGAAACGAGCAGTACTTC
TRBV6-6	.	TRBJ1-1	13	.	CASSYRGETEAFF	TGTGCCAGCAGTTATAGGGGGGAGACTGAAGCTTTCTTT
TRBV7-2	.	TRBJ1-5	14	.	CASSYHRGNQPQHF	TGTGCCAGCAGCTACCACAGGGGCAATCAGCCCCAGCATTTT
TRBV7-2	.	TRBJ2-1	15	TRBD1	CASSLVGQFYNEQFF	TGTGCCAGCAGCTTAGTGGGACAGTTCTACAATGAGCAGTTCTTC
TRBV6-1	.	TRBJ1-3	14	.	CASSETLAGNTIYF	TGTGCCAGCAGTGAGACCCTCGCAGGAAACACCATATATTTT
TRBV2	few	TRBJ2-2	10	.	CAIAAGELFF	TGTGCCATCGCCGCCGGGGAGCTGTTTTTT
TRBV7-2	.	TRBJ2-1	19	TRBD2	CASSLRSPAGGIAYNEQFF	TGTGCCAGCAGCTTACGCTCTCCAGCGGGGGGGATCGCCTACAATGAGCAGTTCTTC